The source of this T cell receptor (beta chain) is a study of blood T cell repertoires in COVID-19. Study-level background: The United States, Italy and Spain were the sources of the acute and convalescent COVID-19 samples.

Original handling: Estimates of nucleated cell counts were drawn from the amplification of reference gene primers. Measured with immunoSEQ multiplex PCR; TCRdb has only the in-frame clones, and not every one. That table is the source of V, J and clone size, and D and trimming were worked out from the DNA. The table lists fewer than 300,000 clones, about 90% of them singletons. Seattle-derived patients entered the study during active infection and were followed longitudinally. Germline lookup yields CDR1 SGHRS and CDR2 YFSETQ. V shed 2 bases, J shed 5 bases, and the junction held 8 bases outside the gene matches. This CDR3 has 16 residues.

The sequenced material came from peripheral blood. The sequence derives from a woman in her twenties or thirties with COVID-19, enrolled during active disease. V usage is TRBV5-1 and J usage is TRBJ2-3, with 10 bases that match TRBD2. Here the CDR3 DNA reads TGCGCCAGCAGCTTAGCGGGGGGGCCAAGACAAGATACGCAGTATTTT. Encoded protein: CASSLAGGPRQDTQYF.